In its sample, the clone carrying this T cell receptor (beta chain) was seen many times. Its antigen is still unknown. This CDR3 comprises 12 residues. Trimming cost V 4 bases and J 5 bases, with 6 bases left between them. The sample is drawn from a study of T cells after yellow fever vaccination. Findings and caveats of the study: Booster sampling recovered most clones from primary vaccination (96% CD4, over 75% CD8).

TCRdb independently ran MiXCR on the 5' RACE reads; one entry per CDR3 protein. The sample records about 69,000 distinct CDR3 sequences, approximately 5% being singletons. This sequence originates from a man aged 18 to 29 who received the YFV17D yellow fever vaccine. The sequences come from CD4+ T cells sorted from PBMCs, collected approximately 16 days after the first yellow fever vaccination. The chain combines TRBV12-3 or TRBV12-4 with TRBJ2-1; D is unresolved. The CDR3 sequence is CASSSVNNEQFF. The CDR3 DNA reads TGTGCCAGCAGTTCAGTCAACAATGAGCAGTTCTTC.